These 31 T cell receptor beta chains were all obtained from the same sample, sequenced in a study of T cells in Graves' hyperthyroidism and ophthalmopathy. Amplification targeted TCR beta CDR3 regions from RNA transcripts. HTBI primers were employed in a first-round RT-PCR of the TCR CDR3. One entry per CDR3 protein results from TCRdb running MiXCR on the multiplex PCR reads. Of about 150,000 distinct CDR3 sequences in the sample, 22% are singletons; the top ten hold around two thirds. The sample consisted of blood. The source is a woman in her forties or fifties with Graves' hyperthyroidism that later progressed to Graves' ophthalmopathy.

This clonotype was observed many times. This sequence joins TRBV11-2 and TRBJ2-1, with a tentative D call TRBD1 (6 bases). There are 15 residues in the CDR3. V shed 2 bases and J shed 3 bases, with 11 bases lying between them. Germline loops: CDR1 SGHAT, CDR2 FQNNGV. CDR3 residues: CASSLPGVSYNEQFF. In DNA form, the CDR3 reads TGTGCCAGCAGCTTACCAGGGGTGAGCTACAATGAGCAGTTCTTC.

The chain employs TRBV13 and TRBJ1-3; D is possibly TRBD1 (5 bases). V was clipped by 5 bases and J by 2 bases, with 13 bases between them. Per the germline V gene, CDR1 is PRHDT and CDR2 is FYEKMQ (reference sequence). The CDR3 length is 15 residues. The CDR3 loop reads CASSAGASTGNTIYF. Here the CDR3 DNA reads TGTGCCAGCAGCGCCGGGGCTTCGACTGGAAACACCATATATTTT.

The V and J genes are TRBV19 and TRBJ2-2, with a possible D match to TRBD2 (5 bases). V lost 3 bases, J lost 3 bases, and 11 bases lay in between. This CDR3 region has 15 residues. Germline V lookup: CDR1 LNHDA, CDR2 SQIVND (reference sequence). The CDR3 here is CASSIGVGDTGELFF. DNA of the CDR3: TGTGCCAGTAGTATTGGGGTCGGGGACACCGGGGAGCTGTTTTTT.

V usage is TRBV3-1 and J usage is TRBJ1-2, with no clear D. V was shortened by 3 bases and J by 4 bases, with 12 bases between the two germline ends. The CDR3 is 14 residues long. Per the germline V gene, CDR1 is LGHDT and CDR2 is YNNKEL (reference sequence). CDR3 amino acids: CASSQGNFVYGYTF. The CDR3 DNA reads as TGTGCCAGCAGCCAGGGTAATTTCGTCTATGGCTACACCTTC.

This clonotype was seen a single time. A much larger clone lies one base from this, so it may be a read error. The genes are TRBV2 and TRBJ2-7; D remains unclear. The CDR3 contains 12 residues. The V gene lost 3 bases and the J gene lost 5 bases, with 8 bases spanning the gap. Looked up from germline, CDR1 is SNHLY and CDR2 is FYNNEI. This chain's CDR3 is CASSDLSHEQYF. CDR3 DNA: TGTGCCAGCAGTGACCTTTCCCACGAGCAGTACTTC.

The chain couples TRBV28 to TRBJ1-5; 8 nucleotides line up with TRBD1. Germline CDR1 MDHEN, CDR2 SYDVKM. CDR3 length: 15 residues. The V gene end was trimmed by 6 bases and the J gene end by 11 bases; junction bases not matched to a gene: 15. The CDR3 loop reads CASRQGQGNLLAQHF. The DNA of the CDR3 is TGTGCCAGCAGACAAGGACAGGGAAACCTTCTGGCCCAGCATTTT.

This clonotype was picked up a small number of times. The rearrangement joins TRBV13 to TRBJ2-2, with D maybe TRBD2 (7 bases). The CDR3 contains 18 residues. The V end was cut by 3 bases, the J end by 4 bases, with 21 bases between. The V gene's germline CDR1 is PRHDT and CDR2 FYEKMQ (reference sequence). This CDR3 is CASSFTVWGGHGTGELFF. Written as DNA, the CDR3 is TGTGCCAGCAGCTTCACGGTCTGGGGGGGGCACGGCACCGGGGAGCTGTTTTTT.

This clonotype has a count of ten or more. The chain has TRBV30 and TRBJ1-2; no definite D call. V shed 1 base and J shed 2 bases, with 11 bases lying between them. The germline V gene has CDR1 GTSNPN and CDR2 SVGIG (reference sequence). The CDR3 runs 14 residues. The CDR3: CAWSAARKNYGYTF. As DNA, the CDR3 is TGTGCCTGGAGTGCGGCCAGGAAGAACTATGGCTACACCTTC. Filled out from reference TRBV30 and TRBJ1-2, the complete variable domain reads SQTIHQWPATLVQPVGSPLSLECTVEGTSNPNLYWYRQAAGRGLQLLFYSVGIGQISSEVPQNLSASRPQDRQFILSSKKLLLSDSGFYLCAWSAARKNYGYTFGSGTRLTVV.

This clonotype was found many times. The chain joins TRBV7-8 to TRBJ2-7, with D maybe TRBD1 (6 bases). V lost 5 bases, J lost 2 bases, and 22 bases lay in between. Germline-derived CDR1 and CDR2 are SGHVS and FQNEAQ. CDR3 length: 17 residues. This CDR3 is CASSTTATGTLTYEQYF. For the CDR3, the DNA is TGTGCCAGCAGCACAACGGCCACGGGGACATTGACCTACGAGCAGTACTTC.

J is TRBJ2-4 and V is TRBV5-8; 8 bases agree with TRBD1. The CDR3 extends over 17 amino acids. V was pared by 0 bases and J by 0 bases, with 5 bases of the junction left unmatched. Germline V gene data show CDR1 as SGHTS and CDR2 as YDEGEE. Written as DNA, the CDR3 is TGTGCCAGCAGCTTGGGGGGGACAGGAATAGCCAAAAACATTCAGTACTTC. Protein sequence: CASSLGGTGIAKNIQYF. Based on the CDR3 plus reference TRBV5-8 and TRBJ2-4, the full variable domain is EAGVTQSPTHLIKTRGQQATLRCSPISGHTSVYWYQQALGLGLQFLLWYDEGEERNRGNFPPRFSGRQFPNYSSELNVNALELEDSALYLCASSLGGTGIAKNIQYFGAGTRLSVL.

A few counts support this clonotype. The chain links TRBV6-5 to TRBJ2-7; 7 positions match TRBD1. The CDR3 is made up of 15 amino acids. CDR1 and CDR2 from the germline V gene are MNHEY and SVGAGI. Losses at the gene ends were 2 bases for V and 3 bases for J; bases not matched to a gene: 7. In DNA, the CDR3 is TGTGCCAGCAGTTACACCACGGGACAGCTCTACGAGCAGTACTTC. Its protein product is CASSYTTGQLYEQYF.

Notes on this clonotype: One junction end disagrees with the germline gene, perhaps due to a read error. This chain connects TRBV20-1 to TRBJ1-1, with D uncertain. The CDR3 extends over 11 amino acids. Germline CDR1 DFQATT, CDR2 SNEGSKA (reference sequence). CDR3 DNA sequence: TGCAGTGCTCCCGACCTACCTGAAGCTTCCTTT. It encodes CSAPDLPEASF.

At least ten counts were recorded for this clonotype. The V and J genes are TRBV12-3 or TRBV12-4 and TRBJ2-7; no definite D call. The CDR3 is 14 amino acids. V lost 5 bases, J lost 6 bases, and 17 bases lay in between. CDR3 amino acids: CASSNAGVASEQYF. In DNA form, the CDR3 reads TGTGCCAGCAGTAATGCAGGCGTCGCTAGCGAGCAGTACTTC.

This clonotype has more than one count but fewer than ten. One base away lies a much larger clone, so this may be a sequencing read error. J is TRBJ2-5 and V is TRBV12-3 or TRBV12-4, with TRBD2 identical over 8 bases. This CDR3 region has 15 residues. CDR3 sequence: CASSLSSGQTETRYF. The CDR3 region has the DNA TGTGCCAGCAGTTTATCTAGCGGGCAGACGGAGACCCGGTACTTC.

This clonotype was seen more than once but under ten times. Sequence at one end of the junction differs from germline and may be a read error. V gene TRBV2 combines with J gene TRBJ2-7; 9 bases map to TRBD1. CDR1 and CDR2 from the germline V gene are SNHLY and FYNNEI. This CDR3 comprises 15 residues. The CDR3 coding sequence is TGTGCCAGCAGGGTAAACCGGGACAGGGCCTACGAGCGGTACTTC. This translates into CASRVNRDRAYERYF.

This clonotype was picked up a small number of times. The rearrangement joins TRBV28 to TRBJ1-2; 7 positions match TRBD1. CDR1 MDHEN and CDR2 SYDVKM come from the germline V gene. The junction had 14 bases not matched to a gene; V was cut back by 5 bases and J by 8 bases. The CDR3 runs to 15 residues. CDR3 protein: CASSPPYQGVGGYTF. CDR3 bases: TGTGCCAGCAGTCCACCCTATCAGGGGGTTGGAGGCTACACCTTC.

The chain is built from TRBV28 and TRBJ2-5; 8 bases fit TRBD2. Germline CDR1 MDHEN, CDR2 SYDVKM. The CDR3 has 15 amino acids. With 5 bases clipped from V and 3 bases from J, the junction kept 8 bases outside the gene matches. CDR3 nucleotides: TGTGCCAGCAGTCCGGGGGGACTAGTTGAAGAGACCCAGTACTTC. Its protein product is CASSPGGLVEETQYF.

The CDR3 nucleotides are TGCGCCAGCAGCCCAGGACAGGGGGTCTACGAGCAGTACTTC. This codes for CASSPGQGVYEQYF. This rearrangement joins TRBV4-1 to TRBJ2-7; the match to TRBD1 covers 10 bases. Per the germline V gene, CDR1 is MGHRA and CDR2 is YSYEKL. V lost 4 bases, J lost 3 bases, and 3 bases stayed unmatched. CDR3 length: 14 residues.

This clonotype appeared many times. The chain employs TRBV30 and TRBJ1-4, with a tentative D call TRBD1 (5 bases). The CDR3 runs to 18 residues. In germline, CDR1 is GTSNPN, CDR2 SVGIG (reference sequence). Trimming took off 2 bases at V and 0 bases at J, with 19 bases between the two ends. The CDR3 is CAWSQGISLGATNEKLFF. The CDR3 DNA reads as TGTGCCTGGAGTCAAGGGATTTCATTGGGGGCAACTAATGAAAAACTGTTTTTT.

This chain joins TRBV30 and TRBJ1-6; a possible D gene is TRBD1 (6 bases). This CDR3 spans 14 amino acids. The germline V gene has CDR1 GTSNPN and CDR2 SVGIG (reference sequence). Trimming shortened V by 0 bases and J by 9 bases, and 12 bases separated the two germline ends. In DNA form, the CDR3 reads TGTGCCTGGAGTGTACCCAGGGGCGGTTCACCCCTCCACTTT. It encodes CAWSVPRGGSPLHF. The full variable domain, in which reference TRBV30 and TRBJ1-6 provide the parts outside the CDR3, is SQTIHQWPATLVQPVGSPLSLECTVEGTSNPNLYWYRQAAGRGLQLLFYSVGIGQISSEVPQNLSASRPQDRQFILSSKKLLLSDSGFYLCAWSVPRGGSPLHFGNGTRLTVT.

The V call is TRBV3-1, the J call TRBJ1-3; the match to TRBD1 covers 7 bases. The V and J ends lost 5 bases and 8 bases, in that order; junction bases with no gene match: 9. Germline CDR1 LGHDT, CDR2 YNNKEL (reference sequence). The CDR3 extends over 14 amino acids. The CDR3 loop is CASSMTGIVDTIYF. In DNA form, the CDR3 reads TGTGCCAGCAGCATGACAGGGATCGTCGACACCATATATTTT.

A note on this clonotype: A much bigger clone sits one base away, suggesting this may be a read error. V usage is TRBV6-1 and J usage is TRBJ2-1; no clear D. CDR3 length equals 13 residues. Germline assignment: CDR1 MNHNS and CDR2 SASEGT. V dropped 8 bases and J dropped 10 bases, with 18 bases sitting between them. CDR3 DNA sequence: TGTGCCAGCTCGTTTCAGTCTCTTTACGAGCAGTTCTTC. Its protein is CASSFQSLYEQFF.

In its sample, this clonotype was seen many times. V and J are TRBV3-1 and TRBJ1-1; D unclear. This CDR3 region has 13 residues. Trimming left V 1 base short and J 5 bases short, with 8 bases between. CDR1 LGHDT and CDR2 YNNKEL come from the germline V gene (reference sequence). The CDR3 nucleotides are TGTGCCAGCAGCCAAGGGGCGGGAACTGAAGCTTTCTTT. Protein sequence: CASSQGAGTEAFF.

The CDR3, as DNA: TGTGCCAGCAGCTTAGGCGGGAGCAAGTACGAGCAGTACTTC. It specifies CASSLGGSKYEQYF. The chain combines TRBV7-2 with TRBJ2-7, with 7 bases that match TRBD2. CDR3 length: 14 residues. V gave up 1 base and J gave up 4 bases; unmatched junction bases: 4. Germline CDR1 and CDR2: SGHTA and FQGNSA. The full variable domain, rest sourced from reference TRBV7-2 and TRBJ2-7, is GAGVSQSPSNKVTEKGKDVELRCDPISGHTALYWYRQSLGQGLEFLIYFQGNSAPDKSGLPSDRFSAERTGGSVSTLTIQRTQQEDSAVYLCASSLGGSKYEQYFGPGTRLTVT.

To note about this clonotype: This may be a read error: a much more frequent sequence differs by one nucleotide. The CDR3 is CSARPGTGGGETQYF. CDR3 coding DNA: TGCAGTGCTAGACCCGGGACAGGGGGAGGGGAGACCCAGTACTTC. The chain has TRBV20-1 and TRBJ2-5; 11 nucleotides align to TRBD1. The CDR3 covers 15 residues. The junction had 7 bases not matched to a gene; V was cut back by 2 bases and J by 5 bases. Germline V gene sequence: CDR1 DFQATT, CDR2 SNEGSKA (reference sequence).

J is TRBJ1-4 and V is TRBV12-3 or TRBV12-4; TRBD1 matches 8 bases. This CDR3 is 15 amino acids long. V was clipped by 5 bases and J by 6 bases; unmatched bases: 8. CDR3 bases: TGTGCCAGCAGTCTGGACAGGGTTCGCGATGAAAAACTGTTTTTT. Protein product: CASSLDRVRDEKLFF.

This clonotype was seen more than once but under ten times. The chain is built from TRBV20-1 and TRBJ2-2; 7 bases are shared with TRBD2. Per the germline V gene, CDR1 is DFQATT and CDR2 is SNEGSKA (reference sequence). There are 17 residues in the CDR3. The ends lost 0 bases at V and 5 bases at J; junction bases unmatched: 12. CDR3 region: CSARDRVRGRGTGELFF. As DNA, the CDR3 is TGCAGTGCTAGAGATCGAGTTCGGGGGAGGGGAACCGGGGAGCTGTTTTTT.

This clonotype was seen many times. The chain employs TRBV27 and TRBJ2-1; 14 bases match TRBD2. CDR3 size: 19 residues. From germline, CDR1 is MNHEY and CDR2 SMNVEV (reference sequence). The V segment lost 2 bases and the J segment 2 bases; nucleotides outside the gene matches: 8. Here the CDR3 reads CASSLTGLAGVSPYNEQFF. In nucleotides, the CDR3 is TGTGCCAGCAGTTTAACGGGACTAGCGGGAGTTAGCCCCTACAATGAGCAGTTCTTC.

This clonotype was seen many times. The chain links TRBV20-1 to TRBJ2-7; 8 bases fit TRBD2. J was trimmed by 6 bases and V by 5 bases; bases with no gene match: 12. Germline V CDR1 and CDR2: DFQATT, SNEGSKA (reference sequence). The CDR3 is 14 residues long. As DNA, the CDR3 is TGCAGTGCTCCGCCCCTCGGGAGGGATCCCGAGCAGTACTTC. It is translated as CSAPPLGRDPEQYF.

This clonotype has a handful of counts. The rearrangement joins TRBV20-1 to TRBJ2-3; 7 bases line up with TRBD2. CDR3 length: 14 residues. Germline lookup yields CDR1 DFQATT and CDR2 SNEGSKA (reference sequence). Unmatched junction bases numbered 9, after V lost 6 bases and J lost 3 bases. CDR3: CSAPRRELTDTQYF. CDR3 sequence (DNA): TGCAGTGCCCCCCGGCGGGAGCTGACAGATACGCAGTATTTT.

This clonotype has at least ten counts. This sequence joins TRBV28 and TRBJ2-5, with TRBD1 as a possible D gene (6 bases). V was shortened by 7 bases and J by 5 bases, with 11 bases between the two germline ends. This CDR3 comprises 12 residues. Looked up from germline, CDR1 is MDHEN and CDR2 is SYDVKM. The CDR3: CASTGAGETQYF. The CDR3 DNA sequence: TGTGCCAGCACAGGGGCAGGGGAGACCCAGTACTTC. Drawing the rest from reference TRBV28 and TRBJ2-5, the complete variable domain is DVKVTQSSRYLVKRTGEKVFLECVQDMDHENMFWYRQDPGLGLRLIYFSYDVKMKEKGDIPEGYSVSREKKERFSLILESASTNQTSMYLCASTGAGETQYFGPGTRLLVL.